These 9 T cell receptor beta chains share one sample of origin, sequenced in a study of technical replicates of blood from four donors. The method was immunoSEQ multiplex PCR; TCRdb's version includes in-frame clones alone and lacks a portion of them. The sample has under 75,000 clones; 92% are singletons. Sequencing was performed on PBMCs. Receptor source: a human donor in good health. Some clones in this sample may be carry-over from other donors' samples.

This sequence joins TRBV5-5 and TRBJ1-1; D uncertain. In germline, CDR1 is SGHKS, CDR2 YYEKEE (reference sequence). CDR3 size: 12 residues. With 4 bases removed from V and 1 base from J, the gap between germline ends came to 5 bases. CDR3 loop: CASSPGNTEAFF. CDR3 coding DNA: TGTGCCAGCAGCCCCGGGAACACTGAAGCTTTCTTT.

The chain is built from TRBV4-2 and TRBJ2-3; 8 bases agree with TRBD2. CDR1 and CDR2 (germline): LGHNA, YNFKEQ. The CDR3 loop spans 17 amino acids. V was pared by 0 bases and J by 4 bases, with 9 bases of the junction left unmatched. The CDR3 sequence: CASSQDPAGGAADTQYF. CDR3 DNA: TGTGCCAGCAGCCAAGACCCGGCCGGGGGGGCGGCAGATACGCAGTATTTT.

The V and J genes are TRBV18 and TRBJ2-1, with D possibly TRBD1 on 6 matching bases. This CDR3 region has 14 residues. Germline V CDR1 and CDR2: KGHSH, LQKENI. Between the trimmed V and J ends, which lost 2 bases and 6 bases, there was a span of 11 bases. CDR3 bases: TGTGCCAGCTCACCAATGAGGGGGACCAATGAGCAGTTCTTC. Its translation is CASSPMRGTNEQFF.

CDR3 coding DNA: TGTGCCAGTAGTATCCCCGGGACAGGGGGCGAGGGTGGCTACACCTTC. Residues: CASSIPGTGGEGGYTF. The chain uses TRBV19 and TRBJ1-2, with 12 bases matching TRBD1. V trimming: 3 bases; J trimming: 7 bases; junction bases outside the gene matches: 9. This CDR3 comprises 16 residues. Germline assignment: CDR1 LNHDA and CDR2 SQIVND (reference sequence).

The rearrangement joins TRBV28 to TRBJ2-3; no clear D gene. V lost 11 bases, J lost 2 bases, and 8 bases lay in between. The CDR3 contains 11 residues. Germline V CDR1 and CDR2: MDHEN, SYDVKM. Written as DNA, the CDR3 is TGTGCCGCTGGAGACACAGATACGCAGTATTTT. Protein sequence: CAAGDTDTQYF.

The rearrangement joins TRBV27 to TRBJ2-3; D unresolved. The V gene's germline CDR1 is MNHEY and CDR2 SMNVEV (reference sequence). Deletions cut 6 bases from V and 1 base from J, with 11 bases between. CDR3 length equals 14 residues. The chain's CDR3 is CASSPRVGTDTQYF. The CDR3 DNA is TGTGCCAGCAGCCCTCGTGTTGGCACAGATACGCAGTATTTT.

In nucleotides, the CDR3 is TGTGCCAGCAGTGGGGGACTAGCGGGAGGGCGTAGCTCCTACAATGAGCAGTTCTTC. This translates into CASSGGLAGGRSSYNEQFF. The rearrangement uses TRBV6-1 and TRBJ2-1; 16 nucleotides line up with TRBD2. V gave up 4 bases and J gave up 0 bases; unmatched junction bases: 6. Germline lookup yields CDR1 MNHNS and CDR2 SASEGT. This CDR3 spans 19 amino acids.

The V gene is TRBV5-6, the J gene TRBJ2-5, with 13 positions matching TRBD2. The V and J ends lost 3 bases and 5 bases, in that order; junction bases with no gene match: 4. This CDR3 spans 15 amino acids. Germline lookup yields CDR1 SGHDT and CDR2 YYEEEE. The CDR3 protein is CASSSGLAGVETQYF. In nucleotides, the CDR3 is TGTGCCAGCAGCTCAGGACTAGCGGGAGTTGAGACCCAGTACTTC.

Here the CDR3 DNA reads TGCGCCAGCAGCTTGGCCGCGGGAGCATATAATGAAAAACTGTTTTTT. Its translation: CASSLAAGAYNEKLFF. The chain recombines TRBV5-1 with TRBJ1-4; D unresolved. The CDR3 runs to 16 residues. In germline, CDR1 is SGHRS, CDR2 YFSETQ. Trimming took 0 bases from V and 4 from J, leaving 13 bases between them.